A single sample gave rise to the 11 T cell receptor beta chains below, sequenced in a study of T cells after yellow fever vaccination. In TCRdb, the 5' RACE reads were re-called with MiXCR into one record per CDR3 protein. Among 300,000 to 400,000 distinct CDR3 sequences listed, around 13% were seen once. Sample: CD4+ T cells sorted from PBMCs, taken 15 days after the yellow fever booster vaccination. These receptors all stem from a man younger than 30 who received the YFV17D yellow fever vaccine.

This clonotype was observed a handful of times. CDR3 sequence reads: CASSVSTGSMTEAFF. CDR3 bases: TGTGCCAGCAGCGTCTCGACAGGGTCTATGACTGAAGCTTTCTTT. This chain connects TRBV9 to TRBJ1-1; 7 bases are a match to TRBD1. The CDR3 sequence is 15 residues long. Germline CDR1 reads SGDLS; CDR2 reads YYNGEE. V shed 2 bases and J 5 bases; nucleotides not matched to a gene: 9.

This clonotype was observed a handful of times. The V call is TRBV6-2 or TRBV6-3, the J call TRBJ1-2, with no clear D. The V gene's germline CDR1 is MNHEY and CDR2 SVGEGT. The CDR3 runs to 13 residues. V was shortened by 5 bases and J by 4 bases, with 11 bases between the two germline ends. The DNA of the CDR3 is TGTGCCAGCAGTCCAACCGTAGGCTATGGCTACACCTTC. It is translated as CASSPTVGYGYTF.

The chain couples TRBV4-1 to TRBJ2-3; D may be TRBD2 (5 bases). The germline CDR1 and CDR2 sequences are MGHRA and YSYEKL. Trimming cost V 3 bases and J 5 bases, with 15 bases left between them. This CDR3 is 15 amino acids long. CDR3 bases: TGCGCCAGCAGCCAGACTACCCGCTGGATAGATACGCAGTATTTT. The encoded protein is CASSQTTRWIDTQYF.

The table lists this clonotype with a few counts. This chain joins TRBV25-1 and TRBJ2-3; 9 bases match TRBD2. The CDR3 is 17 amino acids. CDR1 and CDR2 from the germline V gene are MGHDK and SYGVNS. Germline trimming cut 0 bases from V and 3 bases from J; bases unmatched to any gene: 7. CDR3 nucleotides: TGTGCCAGCAGTGAATATAAGGCGGGGGGGCGTACAGATACGCAGTATTTT. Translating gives CASSEYKAGGRTDTQYF.

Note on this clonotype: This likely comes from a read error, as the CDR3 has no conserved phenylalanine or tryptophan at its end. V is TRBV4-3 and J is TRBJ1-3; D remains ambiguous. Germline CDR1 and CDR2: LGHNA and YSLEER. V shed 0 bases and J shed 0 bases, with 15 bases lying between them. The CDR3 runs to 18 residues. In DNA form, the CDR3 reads TGCGCCAGCAGCCAAGACCCGGCCACATCCCGCTCTGGAAACACCATATATATT. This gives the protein CASSQDPATSRSGNTIYI.

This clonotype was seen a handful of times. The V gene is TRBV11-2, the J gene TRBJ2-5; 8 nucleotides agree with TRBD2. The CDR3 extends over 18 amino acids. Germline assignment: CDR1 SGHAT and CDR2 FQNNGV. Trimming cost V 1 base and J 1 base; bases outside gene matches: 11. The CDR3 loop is CASSLGITGGTAQETQYF. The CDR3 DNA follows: TGTGCCAGCAGCTTAGGAATCACGGGGGGGACCGCCCAAGAGACCCAGTACTTC.

CDR3 nucleotides: TGTGCCAGCAGTGGGGCTAGCGGGGCCCCACGCACCCAGTACTTC. This sequence encodes CASSGASGAPRTQYF. The chain recombines TRBV2 with TRBJ2-5; 9 bases map to TRBD2. Trimming removed 4 bases from V and 8 bases from J; junction bases left unmatched: 11. The length of the CDR3 is 15 residues. Germline values: CDR1 SNHLY, CDR2 FYNNEI.

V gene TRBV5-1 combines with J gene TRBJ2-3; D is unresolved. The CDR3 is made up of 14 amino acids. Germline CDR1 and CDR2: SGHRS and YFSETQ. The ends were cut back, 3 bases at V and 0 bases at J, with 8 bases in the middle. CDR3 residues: CASSSVESTDTQYF. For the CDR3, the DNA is TGCGCCAGCAGCTCCGTCGAGAGCACAGATACGCAGTATTTT.

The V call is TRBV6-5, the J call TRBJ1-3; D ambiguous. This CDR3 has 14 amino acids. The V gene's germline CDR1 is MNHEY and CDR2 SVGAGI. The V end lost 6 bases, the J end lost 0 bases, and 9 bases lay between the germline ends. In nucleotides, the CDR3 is TGTGCCAGCAGGAGGCAGAACTCTGGAAACACCATATATTTT. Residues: CASRRQNSGNTIYF.

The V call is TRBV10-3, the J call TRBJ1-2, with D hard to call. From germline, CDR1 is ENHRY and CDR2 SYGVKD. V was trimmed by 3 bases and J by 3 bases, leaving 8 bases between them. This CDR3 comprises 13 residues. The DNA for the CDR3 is TGTGCCATCAGTGAAAAAGCTGACTATGGCTACACCTTC. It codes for CAISEKADYGYTF.

As DNA, the CDR3 is TGCGCCAGCAGCTTGGAGGGGGTTAGCACAGATACGCAGTATTTT. This codes for CASSLEGVSTDTQYF. The V gene is TRBV5-1, the J gene TRBJ2-3; D may be TRBD1 (6 bases). Germline CDR1 reads SGHRS; CDR2 reads YFSETQ. The CDR3 spans 15 residues. Trimming shortened V by 0 bases and J by 0 bases, and 8 bases separated the two germline ends.